Listed below are T cell receptor beta chains from one sample, sequenced in a study of read filtering for tumor transcriptome and immune sequencing. TCRdb independently ran MiXCR on the reads; one entry per CDR3 protein. The table has 75,000 to 95,000 distinct CDR3 sequences, around 12% seen once; the top ten hold 14% to 15%. Sequences were obtained from a population of CD138-negative cells sorted from bone marrow. Receptor source: a donor at least 40 years old with multiple myeloma. The CDR3 runs from the conserved cysteine through the conserved F or W. D genes are given only for firm matches. Clone sizes are given selectively: once, few, many, or a class where the clone is expanded.

d_gene: NA
abundance: NA
v_gene: TRBV20-1
j_gene: TRBJ2-2
CDR3aa: CSARVIRGTNTGELFF
CDR3nt: TGCAGTGCTAGAGTTATTCGGGGAACGAACACCGGGGAGCTGTTTTTT

d_gene: NA
abundance: NA
v_gene: TRBV5-1
j_gene: TRBJ2-2
CDR3aa: CASSLRSSTGELFF
CDR3nt: TGCGCCAGCAGCTTGAGGAGTTCCACCGGGGAGCTGTTTTTT

d_gene: TRBD1
abundance: many
v_gene: TRBV12-3/TRBV12-4
j_gene: TRBJ2-2
CDR3aa: CASKRQGLNTGELFF
CDR3nt: TGTGCCAGCAAAAGACAGGGCCTTAACACCGGGGAGCTGTTTTTT

d_gene: TRBD1
abundance: many
v_gene: TRBV28
j_gene: TRBJ1-2
CDR3aa: CASRDRGTNYGYTF
CDR3nt: TGTGCCAGCAGAGACAGGGGCACAAACTATGGCTACACCTTC

d_gene: NA
abundance: few
v_gene: TRBV5-1
j_gene: TRBJ1-1
CDR3aa: CACSSRGGTEAFF
CDR3nt: TGCGCCTGCAGCTCCAGGGGAGGAACTGAAGCTTTCTTT

d_gene: NA
abundance: many
v_gene: TRBV7-3
j_gene: TRBJ2-6
CDR3aa: CASSLKTGANVLTF
CDR3nt: TGTGCCAGCAGCTTAAAAACGGGGGCCAACGTCCTGACTTTC

d_gene: NA
abundance: many
v_gene: TRBV5-1
j_gene: TRBJ2-1
CDR3aa: CASSLRPVSSYNEQFF
CDR3nt: TGCGCCAGCAGCTTACGTCCGGTGAGCTCCTACAATGAGCAGTTCTTC

d_gene: TRBD1
abundance: many
v_gene: TRBV29-1
j_gene: TRBJ2-7
CDR3aa: CSVKRWTGDYEQYF
CDR3nt: TGCAGCGTCAAAAGGTGGACAGGGGACTACGAGCAGTACTTC

d_gene: NA
abundance: many
v_gene: TRBV11-2
j_gene: TRBJ2-1
CDR3aa: CASSSPRGTNNEQFF
CDR3nt: TGTGCCAGCAGCTCCCCTCGCGGGACAAACAATGAGCAGTTCTTC

d_gene: NA
abundance: few
v_gene: TRBV28
j_gene: TRBJ1-5
CDR3aa: CASTLAGVGNQPQHF
CDR3nt: TGTGCCAGCACCCTAGCAGGGGTGGGCAATCAGCCCCAGCATTTT

d_gene: NA
abundance: many
v_gene: TRBV20-1
j_gene: TRBJ2-5
CDR3aa: CSARDHQETQYF
CDR3nt: TGCAGTGCTAGAGATCACCAAGAGACCCAGTACTTC

d_gene: NA
abundance: many
v_gene: TRBV5-1
j_gene: TRBJ2-5
CDR3aa: CASSFRDTQETQYF
CDR3nt: TGCGCCAGCAGCTTCCGGGACACCCAAGAGACCCAGTACTTC

d_gene: TRBD2
abundance: NA
v_gene: TRBV4-1
j_gene: TRBJ2-1
CDR3aa: CASSQEEGTSGYSEQFF
CDR3nt: TGCGCTAGCAGCCAAGAGGAAGGGACTAGCGGGTACAGTGAGCAGTTCTTC

d_gene: TRBD2
abundance: many
v_gene: TRBV30
j_gene: TRBJ2-3
CDR3aa: CAWNRNSGYTDTQYF
CDR3nt: TGTGCCTGGAATAGGAATAGCGGGTACACAGATACGCAGTATTTT

d_gene: TRBD2
abundance: many
v_gene: TRBV5-1
j_gene: TRBJ2-1
CDR3aa: CASSENQRGEQFF
CDR3nt: TGCGCCAGCAGCGAAAACCAGCGGGGGGAGCAGTTCTTC

d_gene: NA
abundance: many
v_gene: TRBV4-2
j_gene: TRBJ1-1
CDR3aa: CASSQGPQPTEAFF
CDR3nt: TGTGCCAGCAGCCAAGGACCTCAACCGACTGAAGCTTTCTTT

d_gene: TRBD2
abundance: many
v_gene: TRBV6-2/TRBV6-3
j_gene: TRBJ2-7
CDR3aa: CASSLLAGGVDEQYF
CDR3nt: TGTGCCAGCAGTCTACTAGCGGGAGGAGTAGACGAGCAGTACTTC

d_gene: TRBD2
abundance: many
v_gene: TRBV20-1
j_gene: TRBJ2-7
CDR3aa: CSGLAGPYEQYF
CDR3nt: TGCAGTGGACTAGCGGGTCCCTACGAGCAGTACTTC

d_gene: NA
abundance: many
v_gene: TRBV7-3
j_gene: TRBJ2-1
CDR3aa: CASSLYQDNEQFF
CDR3nt: TGTGCCAGCAGCTTATACCAAGACAATGAGCAGTTCTTC

d_gene: NA
abundance: many
v_gene: TRBV7-3
j_gene: TRBJ1-6
CDR3aa: CASSLSSGVDSPLHF
CDR3nt: TGTGCCAGCAGCTTAAGTTCCGGGGTTGATTCACCCCTCCACTTT

d_gene: NA
abundance: many
v_gene: TRBV24-1
j_gene: TRBJ2-1
CDR3aa: CATSDGPSYNEQFF
CDR3nt: TGTGCCACCTCGGACGGGCCTTCCTACAATGAGCAGTTCTTC

d_gene: TRBD2
abundance: many
v_gene: TRBV29-1
j_gene: TRBJ2-5
CDR3aa: CSGLGQGGETQYF
CDR3nt: TGCAGCGGTCTTGGCCAGGGAGGGGAGACCCAGTACTTC

d_gene: TRBD1
abundance: many
v_gene: TRBV14
j_gene: TRBJ1-1
CDR3aa: CASSFGQGMNTEAFF
CDR3nt: TGTGCCAGCAGCTTCGGACAGGGAATGAACACTGAAGCTTTCTTT

d_gene: NA
abundance: many
v_gene: TRBV28
j_gene: TRBJ2-7
CDR3aa: CASRWTGAGEQYF
CDR3nt: TGTGCCAGCAGGTGGACAGGAGCGGGCGAGCAGTACTTC

d_gene: NA
abundance: few
v_gene: TRBV3-1
j_gene: TRBJ1-5
CDR3aa: CASSQGRDQPQHF
CDR3nt: TGTGCCAGCAGCCAAGGGCGGGATCAGCCCCAGCATTTT

d_gene: NA
abundance: many
v_gene: TRBV3-1
j_gene: TRBJ2-1
CDR3aa: CASSQATAPLF
CDR3nt: TGTGCCAGCAGCCAAGCAACGGCCCCCTTATTC

d_gene: NA
abundance: few
v_gene: TRBV5-1
j_gene: TRBJ2-2
CDR3aa: CASSLTSSNTGELFF
CDR3nt: TGCGCCAGCAGCTTGACATCCTCTAACACCGGGGAGCTGTTTTTT

d_gene: NA
abundance: many
v_gene: TRBV15
j_gene: TRBJ1-6
CDR3aa: CATSRDPGSPLHF
CDR3nt: TGTGCCACCAGCAGAGATCCGGGGAGCCCCCTCCACTTT

d_gene: TRBD1
abundance: many
v_gene: TRBV9
j_gene: TRBJ2-1
CDR3aa: CASSVGDRRYNEQFF
CDR3nt: TGTGCCAGCAGCGTAGGGGACAGGAGATACAATGAGCAGTTCTTC

d_gene: NA
abundance: many
v_gene: TRBV7-9
j_gene: TRBJ1-1
CDR3aa: CASTHRGAATEAFF
CDR3nt: TGTGCCAGCACCCACCGCGGGGCGGCTACTGAAGCTTTCTTT

d_gene: NA
abundance: few
v_gene: TRBV11-2
j_gene: TRBJ1-2
CDR3aa: CASSLAQGLGYGYTF
CDR3nt: TGTGCCAGCAGCTTAGCCCAGGGGTTAGGCTATGGCTACACCTTC

d_gene: NA
abundance: many
v_gene: TRBV11-2
j_gene: TRBJ1-5
CDR3aa: CASSLKGSQPQHF
CDR3nt: TGTGCCAGCAGCTTAAAGGGAAGTCAGCCCCAGCATTTT

d_gene: NA
abundance: many
v_gene: TRBV20-1
j_gene: TRBJ1-1
CDR3aa: CSAPARVTEAFF
CDR3nt: TGCAGTGCCCCGGCCAGGGTGACTGAAGCTTTCTTT

d_gene: NA
abundance: few
v_gene: TRBV5-1
j_gene: TRBJ1-3
CDR3aa: CASSRGEGNTIYF
CDR3nt: TGCGCCAGCAGCCGGGGAGAAGGAAACACCATATATTTT

d_gene: TRBD2
abundance: many
v_gene: TRBV7-9
j_gene: TRBJ2-1
CDR3aa: CASSFPGLAGNEQFF
CDR3nt: TGTGCCAGCAGCTTCCCGGGACTAGCGGGAAATGAGCAGTTCTTC

d_gene: NA
abundance: many
v_gene: TRBV7-9
j_gene: TRBJ2-5
CDR3aa: CASSYRGNQETQYF
CDR3nt: TGTGCCAGCAGCTACCGCGGGAACCAAGAGACCCAGTACTTC

d_gene: NA
abundance: many
v_gene: TRBV7-9
j_gene: TRBJ2-3
CDR3aa: CASSLGSGTDTQYF
CDR3nt: TGTGCCAGCAGCTTAGGGTCAGGGACAGATACGCAGTATTTT

d_gene: TRBD1
abundance: NA
v_gene: TRBV10-3
j_gene: TRBJ2-7
CDR3aa: CAISESSQGSEQYF
CDR3nt: TGTGCCATCAGTGAGTCGTCACAGGGGAGCGAGCAGTACTTC

d_gene: TRBD1
abundance: many
v_gene: TRBV6-5
j_gene: TRBJ1-2
CDR3aa: CASMGAPPGGGSYGYTF
CDR3nt: TGTGCCAGCATGGGGGCCCCCCCAGGGGGCGGTAGCTATGGCTACACCTTC

d_gene: NA
abundance: many
v_gene: TRBV20-1
j_gene: TRBJ1-5
CDR3aa: CSATGGNQPQHF
CDR3nt: TGCAGTGCCACGGGGGGCAATCAGCCCCAGCATTTT

d_gene: TRBD1
abundance: many
v_gene: TRBV2
j_gene: TRBJ2-7
CDR3aa: CASRQQGSGSYEQYF
CDR3nt: TGTGCCAGCAGACAACAGGGGTCGGGCTCCTACGAGCAGTACTTC

d_gene: TRBD2
abundance: many
v_gene: TRBV20-1
j_gene: TRBJ2-5
CDR3aa: CSARGRVTSGWKETQYF
CDR3nt: TGCAGTGCTAGAGGGCGGGTGACTAGCGGATGGAAAGAGACCCAGTACTTC

d_gene: NA
abundance: NA
v_gene: TRBV20-1
j_gene: TRBJ2-1
CDR3aa: CSAIGQVSYNGQFF
CDR3nt: TGCAGCGCTATCGGGCAGGTATCCTACAATGGGCAGTTCTTC

d_gene: NA
abundance: many
v_gene: TRBV10-3
j_gene: TRBJ2-5
CDR3aa: CAISVKGIGLGGQVETQYF
CDR3nt: TGTGCCATCAGTGTGAAAGGGATAGGGCTTGGTGGGCAGGTGGAGACCCAGTACTTC

d_gene: NA
abundance: many
v_gene: TRBV27
j_gene: TRBJ1-5
CDR3aa: CASRPRPLWQPQHF
CDR3nt: TGTGCCAGCAGACCCAGGCCCCTGTGGCAGCCCCAGCATTTT

d_gene: TRBD2
abundance: many
v_gene: TRBV7-3
j_gene: TRBJ2-1
CDR3aa: CASSATGLAGAGNEQFF
CDR3nt: TGTGCCAGCAGCGCGACGGGACTAGCGGGAGCGGGAAATGAGCAGTTCTTC

d_gene: TRBD1
abundance: NA
v_gene: TRBV7-6
j_gene: TRBJ1-2
CDR3aa: CASSATGTGMHYGYTF
CDR3nt: TGTGCCAGCAGCGCAACCGGGACAGGGATGCACTATGGCTACACCTTC

d_gene: NA
abundance: many
v_gene: TRBV5-6
j_gene: TRBJ2-5
CDR3aa: CASSLPQETQYF
CDR3nt: TGTGCCAGCAGCTTGCCCCAAGAGACCCAGTACTTC

d_gene: TRBD2
abundance: many
v_gene: TRBV5-1
j_gene: TRBJ2-5
CDR3aa: CASSLVAGAGLGETQYF
CDR3nt: TGCGCCAGCAGCTTAGTAGCGGGAGCCGGGTTAGGAGAGACCCAGTACTTC

d_gene: TRBD1
abundance: many
v_gene: TRBV5-1
j_gene: TRBJ2-5
CDR3aa: CASSLVGTEETQYF
CDR3nt: TGCGCCAGCAGCTTGGTGGGGACAGAAGAGACCCAGTACTTC

d_gene: NA
abundance: NA
v_gene: TRBV6-2/TRBV6-3
j_gene: TRBJ1-2
CDR3aa: CASSPGLRDKGYGYTF
CDR3nt: TGTGCCAGCAGCCCGGGTCTCCGGGACAAGGGGTATGGCTACACCTTC

d_gene: NA
abundance: many
v_gene: TRBV5-1
j_gene: TRBJ2-3
CDR3aa: CASSLDSTDTQYF
CDR3nt: TGTGCCAGCAGCTTGGATTCCACAGATACGCAGTATTTT

d_gene: NA
abundance: many
v_gene: TRBV5-1
j_gene: TRBJ2-5
CDR3aa: CASSYDGLQETQYF
CDR3nt: TGCGCCAGCAGCTACGACGGGTTACAAGAGACCCAGTACTTC

d_gene: NA
abundance: many
v_gene: TRBV4-2
j_gene: TRBJ1-4
CDR3aa: CASSQVGGEKLFF
CDR3nt: TGTGCCAGCAGCCAAGTCGGGGGTGAAAAACTGTTTTTT